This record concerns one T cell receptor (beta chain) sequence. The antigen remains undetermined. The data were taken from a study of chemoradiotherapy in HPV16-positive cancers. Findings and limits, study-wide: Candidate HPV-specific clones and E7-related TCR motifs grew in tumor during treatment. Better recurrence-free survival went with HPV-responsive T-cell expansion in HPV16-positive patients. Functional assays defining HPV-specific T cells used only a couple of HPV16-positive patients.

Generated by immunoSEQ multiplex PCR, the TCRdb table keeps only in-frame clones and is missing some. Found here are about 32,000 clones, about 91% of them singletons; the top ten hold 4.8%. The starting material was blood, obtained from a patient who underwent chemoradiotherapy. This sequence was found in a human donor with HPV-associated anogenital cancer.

The CDR3 loop reads CASSRNLIATNEKLFF. CDR3 coding DNA: TGTGCCAGCAGTCGAAACTTAATTGCAACTAATGAAAAACTGTTTTTT. The chain uses TRBV27 and TRBJ1-4; D is ambiguous. The CDR3 extends over 16 amino acids. Germline lookup yields CDR1 MNHEY and CDR2 SMNVEV (reference sequence). V was clipped by 5 bases and J by 0 bases, with 13 bases between them.